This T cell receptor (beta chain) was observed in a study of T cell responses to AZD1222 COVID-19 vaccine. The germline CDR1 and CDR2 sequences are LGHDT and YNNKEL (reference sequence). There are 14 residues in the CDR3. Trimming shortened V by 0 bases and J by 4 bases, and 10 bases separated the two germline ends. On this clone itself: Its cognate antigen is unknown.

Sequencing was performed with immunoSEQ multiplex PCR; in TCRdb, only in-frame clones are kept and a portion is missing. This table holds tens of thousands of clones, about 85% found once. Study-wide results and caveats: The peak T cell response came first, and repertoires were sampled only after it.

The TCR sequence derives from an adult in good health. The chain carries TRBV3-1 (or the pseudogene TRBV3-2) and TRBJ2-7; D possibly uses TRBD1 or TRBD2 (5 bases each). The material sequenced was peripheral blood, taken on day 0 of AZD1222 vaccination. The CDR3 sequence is CASSQDPGPYEQYF. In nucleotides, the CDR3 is TGTGCCAGCAGCCAAGATCCGGGACCTTACGAGCAGTACTTC.